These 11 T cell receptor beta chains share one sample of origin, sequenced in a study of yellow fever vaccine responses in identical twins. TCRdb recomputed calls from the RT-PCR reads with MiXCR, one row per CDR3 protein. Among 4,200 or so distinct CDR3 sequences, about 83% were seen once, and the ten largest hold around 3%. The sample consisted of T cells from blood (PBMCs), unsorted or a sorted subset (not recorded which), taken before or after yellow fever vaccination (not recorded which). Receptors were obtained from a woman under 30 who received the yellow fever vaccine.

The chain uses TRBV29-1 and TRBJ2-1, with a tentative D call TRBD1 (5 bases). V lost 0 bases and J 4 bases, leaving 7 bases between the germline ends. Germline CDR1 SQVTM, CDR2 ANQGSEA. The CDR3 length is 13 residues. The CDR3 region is CSVEDPGYNEQFF. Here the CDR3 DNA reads TGCAGCGTTGAAGACCCAGGGTACAATGAGCAGTTCTTC.

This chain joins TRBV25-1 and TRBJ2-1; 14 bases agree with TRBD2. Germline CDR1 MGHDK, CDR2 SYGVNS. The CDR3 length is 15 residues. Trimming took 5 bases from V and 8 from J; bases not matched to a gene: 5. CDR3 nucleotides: TGTGCCAGCAGTAAGGGACTAGCGGGAGCACATGAGCAGTTCTTC. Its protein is CASSKGLAGAHEQFF.

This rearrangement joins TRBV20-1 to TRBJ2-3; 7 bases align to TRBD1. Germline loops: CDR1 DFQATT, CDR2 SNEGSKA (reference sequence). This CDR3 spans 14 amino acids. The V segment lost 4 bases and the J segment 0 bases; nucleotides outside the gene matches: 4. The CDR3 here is CSAIPGQSTDTQYF. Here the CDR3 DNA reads TGCAGTGCTATACCGGGACAGAGCACAGATACGCAGTATTTT.

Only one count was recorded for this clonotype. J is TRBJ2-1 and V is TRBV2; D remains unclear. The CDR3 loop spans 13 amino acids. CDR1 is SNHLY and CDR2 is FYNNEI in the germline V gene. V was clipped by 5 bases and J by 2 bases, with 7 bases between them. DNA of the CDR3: TGTGCCAGCAGTTCCGATACCTACAATGAGCAGTTCTTC. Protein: CASSSDTYNEQFF.

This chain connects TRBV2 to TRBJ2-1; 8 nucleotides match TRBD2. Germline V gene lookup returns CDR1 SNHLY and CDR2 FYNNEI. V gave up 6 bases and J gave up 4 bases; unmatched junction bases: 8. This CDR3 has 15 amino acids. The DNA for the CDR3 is TGTGCCAGCAGATCCGCGCGGGAGGCGTACAATGAGCAGTTCTTC. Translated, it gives CASRSAREAYNEQFF.

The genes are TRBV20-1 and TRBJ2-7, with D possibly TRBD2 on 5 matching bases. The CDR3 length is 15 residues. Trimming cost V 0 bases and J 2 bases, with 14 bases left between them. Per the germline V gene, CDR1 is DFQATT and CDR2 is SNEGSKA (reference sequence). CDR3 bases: TGCAGTGCTAGAGATATCGAGGGATTCACCTACGAGCAGTACTTC. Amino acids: CSARDIEGFTYEQYF.

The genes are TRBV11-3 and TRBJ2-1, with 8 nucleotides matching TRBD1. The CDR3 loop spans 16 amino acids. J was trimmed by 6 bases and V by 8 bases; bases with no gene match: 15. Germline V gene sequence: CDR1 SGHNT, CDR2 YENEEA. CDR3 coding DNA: TGTGCCAGCCTAAGCACGCGACAGGGGCATCTCAATGAGCAGTTCTTC. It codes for CASLSTRQGHLNEQFF.

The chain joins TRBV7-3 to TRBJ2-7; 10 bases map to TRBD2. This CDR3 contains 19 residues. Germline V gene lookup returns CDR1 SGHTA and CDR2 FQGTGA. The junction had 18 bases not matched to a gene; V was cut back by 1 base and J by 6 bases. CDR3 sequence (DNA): TGTGCCAGCAGCTTAAAGATTGTAAGTTCTAGCGGGAGTTTCCGCGAGCAGTACTTC. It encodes CASSLKIVSSSGSFREQYF. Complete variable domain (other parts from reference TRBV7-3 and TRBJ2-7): GAGVSQTPSNKVTEKGKYVELRCDPISGHTALYWYRQSLGQGPEFLIYFQGTGAADDSGLPNDRFFAVRPEGSVSTLKIQRTERGDSAVYLCASSLKIVSSSGSFREQYFGPGTRLTVT.

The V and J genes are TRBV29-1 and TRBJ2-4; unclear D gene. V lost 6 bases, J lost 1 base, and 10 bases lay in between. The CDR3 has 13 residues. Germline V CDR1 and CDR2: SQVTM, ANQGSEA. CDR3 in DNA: TGCAGCGTCCGAATGGTTGCCAAAAACATTCAGTACTTC. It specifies CSVRMVAKNIQYF. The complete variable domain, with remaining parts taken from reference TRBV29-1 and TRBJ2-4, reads SAVISQKPSRDICQRGTSLTIQCQVDSQVTMMFWYRQQPGQSLTLIATANQGSEATYESGFVIDKFPISRPNLTFSTLTVSNMSPEDSSIYLCSVRMVAKNIQYFGAGTRLSVL.

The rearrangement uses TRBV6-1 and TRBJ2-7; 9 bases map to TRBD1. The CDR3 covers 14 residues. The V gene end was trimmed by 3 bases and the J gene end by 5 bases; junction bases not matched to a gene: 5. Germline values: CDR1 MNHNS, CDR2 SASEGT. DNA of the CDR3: TGTGCCAGCAGTGAGGACAGGGGTCTGAACGAGCAGTACTTC. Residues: CASSEDRGLNEQYF.

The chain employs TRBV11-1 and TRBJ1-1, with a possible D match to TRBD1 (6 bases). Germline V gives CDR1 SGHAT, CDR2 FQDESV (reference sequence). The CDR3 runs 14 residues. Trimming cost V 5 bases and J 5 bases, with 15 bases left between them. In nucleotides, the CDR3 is TGTGCCAGCAGCACACAGGGATGGGGAACTGAAGCTTTCTTT. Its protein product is CASSTQGWGTEAFF.